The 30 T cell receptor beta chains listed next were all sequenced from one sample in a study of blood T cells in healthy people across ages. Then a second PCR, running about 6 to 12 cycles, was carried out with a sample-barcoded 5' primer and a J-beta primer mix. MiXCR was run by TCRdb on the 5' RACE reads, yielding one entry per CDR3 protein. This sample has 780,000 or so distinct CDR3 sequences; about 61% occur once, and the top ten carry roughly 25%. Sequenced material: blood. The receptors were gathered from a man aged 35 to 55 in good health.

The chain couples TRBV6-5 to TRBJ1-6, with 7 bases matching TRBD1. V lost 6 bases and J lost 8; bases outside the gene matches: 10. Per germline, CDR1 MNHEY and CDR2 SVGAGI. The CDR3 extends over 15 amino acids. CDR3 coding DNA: TGTGCCAGCAGCTTTGAGACAGGGTTAGATTCACCCCTCCACTTT. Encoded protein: CASSFETGLDSPLHF.

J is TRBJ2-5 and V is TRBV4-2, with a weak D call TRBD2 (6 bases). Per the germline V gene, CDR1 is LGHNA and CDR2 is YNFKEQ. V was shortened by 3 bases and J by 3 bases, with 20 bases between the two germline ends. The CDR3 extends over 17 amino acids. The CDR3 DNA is TGTGCCAGCAGCCACCCCCTTAGCGGTAGCGGTAAAGAGACCCAGTACTTC. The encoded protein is CASSHPLSGSGKETQYF.

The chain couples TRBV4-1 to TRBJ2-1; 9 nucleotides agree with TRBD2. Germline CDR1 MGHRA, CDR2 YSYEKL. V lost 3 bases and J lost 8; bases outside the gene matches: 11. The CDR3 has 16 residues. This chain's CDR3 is CASSQVLSGGGYEQFF. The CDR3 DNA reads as TGCGCCAGCAGCCAGGTCCTTAGCGGGGGAGGTTATGAGCAGTTCTTC.

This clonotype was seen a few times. CDR3 amino acids: CASSSSGESTDTQYF. The CDR3 region has the DNA TGTGCCAGCAGCTCCTCGGGGGAGTCCACAGATACGCAGTATTTT. This chain links TRBV7-2 with TRBJ2-3, with D possibly TRBD2 on 6 matching bases. The germline V and J ends were trimmed by 4 bases and 2 bases, with 13 bases remaining between them. CDR3 length: 15 amino acids. CDR1 and CDR2 (germline): SGHTA, FQGNSA.

The CDR3 DNA is TGTGCCAGCAGCCCCTCTAGCGGGAGGACCGACGAGCAGTACTTC. Its protein is CASSPSSGRTDEQYF. The chain uses TRBV3-1 and TRBJ2-7; 11 bases match TRBD2. The CDR3 has 15 residues. From germline, CDR1 is LGHDT and CDR2 YNNKEL (reference sequence). The V gene end was trimmed by 4 bases and the J gene end by 5 bases; junction bases not matched to a gene: 7.

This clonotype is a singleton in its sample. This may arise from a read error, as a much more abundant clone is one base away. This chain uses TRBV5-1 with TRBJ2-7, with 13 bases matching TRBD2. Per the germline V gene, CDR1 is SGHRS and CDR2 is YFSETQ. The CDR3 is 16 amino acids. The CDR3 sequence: CASGLELAGGGYEQYF. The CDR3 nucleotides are TGCGCCAGCGGCTTGGAACTAGCGGGAGGGGGCTACGAGCAGTACTTC.

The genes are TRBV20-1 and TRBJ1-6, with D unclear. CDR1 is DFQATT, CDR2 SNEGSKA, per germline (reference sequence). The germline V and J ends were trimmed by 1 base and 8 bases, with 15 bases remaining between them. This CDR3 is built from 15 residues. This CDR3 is CSARAYLYGDSPLHF. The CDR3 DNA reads TGCAGTGCTAGAGCGTACCTATATGGGGATTCACCCCTCCACTTT.

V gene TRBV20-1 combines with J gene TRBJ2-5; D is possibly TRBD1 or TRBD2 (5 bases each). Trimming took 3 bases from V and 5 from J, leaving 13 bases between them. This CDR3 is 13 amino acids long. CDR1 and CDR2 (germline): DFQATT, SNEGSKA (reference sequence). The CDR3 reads CSARGELGETQYF. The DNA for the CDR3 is TGCAGTGCTAGGGGGGAGCTCGGTGAGACCCAGTACTTC.

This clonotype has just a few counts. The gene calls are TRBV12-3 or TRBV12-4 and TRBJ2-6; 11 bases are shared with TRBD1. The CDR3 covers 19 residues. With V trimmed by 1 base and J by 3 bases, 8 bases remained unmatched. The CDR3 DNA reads TGTGCCAGCAGTTTAGTTCTGGGACAGGGGGTCGGTGGGGCCAACGTCCTGACTTTC. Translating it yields CASSLVLGQGVGGANVLTF.

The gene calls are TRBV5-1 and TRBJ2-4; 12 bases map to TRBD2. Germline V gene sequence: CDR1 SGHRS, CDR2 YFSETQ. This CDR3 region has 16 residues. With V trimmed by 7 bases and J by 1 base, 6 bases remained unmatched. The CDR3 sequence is CASSNLAGGAKNIQYF. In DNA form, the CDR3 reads TGCGCCAGCTCCAACCTAGCGGGAGGGGCCAAAAACATTCAGTACTTC.

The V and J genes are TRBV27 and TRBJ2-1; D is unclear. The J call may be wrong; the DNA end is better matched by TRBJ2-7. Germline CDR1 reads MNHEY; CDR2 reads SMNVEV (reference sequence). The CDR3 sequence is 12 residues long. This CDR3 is CASTFLGGEQYF. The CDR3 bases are TGTGCCTCTACTTTTCTGGGTGGGGAGCAGTACTTC.

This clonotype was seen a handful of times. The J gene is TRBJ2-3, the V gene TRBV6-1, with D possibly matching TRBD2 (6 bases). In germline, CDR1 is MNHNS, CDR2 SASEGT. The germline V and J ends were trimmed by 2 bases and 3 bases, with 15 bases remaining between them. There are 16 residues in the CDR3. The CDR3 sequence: CASSERTITGTDTQYF. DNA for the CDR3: TGTGCCAGCAGTGAAAGGACTATCACGGGGACAGATACGCAGTATTTT.

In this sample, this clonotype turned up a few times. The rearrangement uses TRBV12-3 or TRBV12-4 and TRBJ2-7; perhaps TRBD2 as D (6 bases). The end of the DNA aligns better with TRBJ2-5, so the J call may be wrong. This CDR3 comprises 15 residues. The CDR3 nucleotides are TGTGCCAGCAGTTTACGACGGGAGAGTGGGGAGACCCAGTACTTC. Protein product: CASSLRRESGETQYF.

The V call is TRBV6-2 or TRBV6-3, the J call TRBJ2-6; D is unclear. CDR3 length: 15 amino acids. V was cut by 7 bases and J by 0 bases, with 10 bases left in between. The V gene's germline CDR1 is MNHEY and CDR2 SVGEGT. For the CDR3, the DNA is TGTGCCAGCAATAAGGAGAGCTCTGGGGCCAACGTCCTGACTTTC. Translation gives CASNKESSGANVLTF.

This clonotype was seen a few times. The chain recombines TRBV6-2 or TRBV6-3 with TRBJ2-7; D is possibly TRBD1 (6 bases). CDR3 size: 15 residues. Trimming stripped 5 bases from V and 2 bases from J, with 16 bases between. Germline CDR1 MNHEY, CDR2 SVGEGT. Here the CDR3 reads CASSPTGISTYEQYF. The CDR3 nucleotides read TGTGCCAGCAGTCCTACAGGGATATCAACCTACGAGCAGTACTTC.

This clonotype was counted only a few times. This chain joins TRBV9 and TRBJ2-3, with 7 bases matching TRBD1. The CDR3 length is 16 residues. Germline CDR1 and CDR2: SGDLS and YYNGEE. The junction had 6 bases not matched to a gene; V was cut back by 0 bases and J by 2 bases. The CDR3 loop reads CASSVATRGPTDTQYF. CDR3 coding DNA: TGTGCCAGCAGCGTAGCTACTAGGGGGCCCACAGATACGCAGTATTTT. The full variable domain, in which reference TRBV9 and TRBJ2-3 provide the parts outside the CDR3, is DSGVTQTPKHLITATGQRVTLRCSPRSGDLSVYWYQQSLDQGLQFLIQYYNGEERAKGNILERFSAQQFPDLHSELNLSSLELGDSALYFCASSVATRGPTDTQYFGPGTRLTVL.

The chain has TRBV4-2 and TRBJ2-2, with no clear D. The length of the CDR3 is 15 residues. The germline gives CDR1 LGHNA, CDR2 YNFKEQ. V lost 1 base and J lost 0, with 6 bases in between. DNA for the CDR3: TGTGCCAGCAGCCAAGGTACATCGAACACCGGGGAGCTGTTTTTT. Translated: CASSQGTSNTGELFF.

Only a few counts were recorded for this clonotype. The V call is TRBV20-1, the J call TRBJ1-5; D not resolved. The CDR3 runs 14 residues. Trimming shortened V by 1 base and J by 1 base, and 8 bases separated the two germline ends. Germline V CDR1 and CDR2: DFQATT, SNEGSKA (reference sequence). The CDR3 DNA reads TGCAGTGCTAGAGGGCCATTGAGCAATCAGCCCCAGCATTTT. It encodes CSARGPLSNQPQHF.

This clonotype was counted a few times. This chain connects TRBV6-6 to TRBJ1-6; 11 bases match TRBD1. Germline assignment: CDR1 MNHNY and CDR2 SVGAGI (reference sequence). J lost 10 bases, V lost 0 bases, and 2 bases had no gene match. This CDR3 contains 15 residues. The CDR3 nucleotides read TGTGCCAGCAGTTACTCGGGGACAGGGGGATCACCCCTCCACTTT. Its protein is CASSYSGTGGSPLHF.

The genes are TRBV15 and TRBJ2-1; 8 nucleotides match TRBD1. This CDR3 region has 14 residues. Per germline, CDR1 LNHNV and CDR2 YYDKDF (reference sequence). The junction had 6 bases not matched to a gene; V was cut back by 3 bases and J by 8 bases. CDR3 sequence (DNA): TGTGCCACCAGCAGCAACAGGGGGTGGGATGAGCAGTTCTTC. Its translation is CATSSNRGWDEQFF.

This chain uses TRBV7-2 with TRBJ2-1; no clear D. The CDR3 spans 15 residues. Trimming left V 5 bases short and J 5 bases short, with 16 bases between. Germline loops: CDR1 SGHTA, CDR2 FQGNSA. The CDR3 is CASSLSFTLHNEQFF. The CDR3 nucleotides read TGTGCCAGCAGCCTCTCATTCACCCTACACAATGAGCAGTTCTTC.

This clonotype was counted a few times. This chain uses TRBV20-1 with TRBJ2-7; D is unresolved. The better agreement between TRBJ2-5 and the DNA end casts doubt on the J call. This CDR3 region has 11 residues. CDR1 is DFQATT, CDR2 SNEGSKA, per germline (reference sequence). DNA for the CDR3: TGCAGTGTTCAGCTGGCGGAGACCCAGTACTTC. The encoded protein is CSVQLAETQYF.

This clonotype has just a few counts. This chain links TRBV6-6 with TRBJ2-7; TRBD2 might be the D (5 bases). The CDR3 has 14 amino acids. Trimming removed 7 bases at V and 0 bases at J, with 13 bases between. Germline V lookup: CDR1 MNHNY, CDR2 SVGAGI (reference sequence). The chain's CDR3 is CASTSGYSSYEQYF. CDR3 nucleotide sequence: TGTGCCAGCACCAGCGGTTATAGCTCCTACGAGCAGTACTTC.

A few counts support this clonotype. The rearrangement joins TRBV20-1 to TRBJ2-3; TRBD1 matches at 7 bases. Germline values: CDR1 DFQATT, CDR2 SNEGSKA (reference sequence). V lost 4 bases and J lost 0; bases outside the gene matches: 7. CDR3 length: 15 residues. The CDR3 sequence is CSATEGASSTDTQYF. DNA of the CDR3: TGCAGTGCTACCGAGGGGGCCTCTAGCACAGATACGCAGTATTTT.

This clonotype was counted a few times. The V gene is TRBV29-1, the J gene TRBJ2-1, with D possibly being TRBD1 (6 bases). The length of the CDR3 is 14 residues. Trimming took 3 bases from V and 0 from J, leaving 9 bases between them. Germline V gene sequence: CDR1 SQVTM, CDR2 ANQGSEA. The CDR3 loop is CSVDRGSSYNEQFF. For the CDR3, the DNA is TGCAGCGTTGATAGGGGGAGCTCCTACAATGAGCAGTTCTTC.

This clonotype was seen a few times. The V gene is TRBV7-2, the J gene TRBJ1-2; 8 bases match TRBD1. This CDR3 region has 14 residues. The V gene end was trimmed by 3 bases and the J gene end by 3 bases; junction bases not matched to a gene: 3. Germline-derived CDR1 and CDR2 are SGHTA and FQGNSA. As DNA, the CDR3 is TGTGCCAGCAGCTTGAACAGGGGGGACTATGGCTACACCTTC. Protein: CASSLNRGDYGYTF.

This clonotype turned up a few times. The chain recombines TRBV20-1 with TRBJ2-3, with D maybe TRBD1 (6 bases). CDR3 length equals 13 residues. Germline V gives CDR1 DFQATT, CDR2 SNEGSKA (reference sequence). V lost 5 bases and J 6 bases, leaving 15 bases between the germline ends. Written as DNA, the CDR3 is TGCAGTGCTCCCTCCCCAGGGGCGGATACGCAGTATTTT. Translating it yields CSAPSPGADTQYF.

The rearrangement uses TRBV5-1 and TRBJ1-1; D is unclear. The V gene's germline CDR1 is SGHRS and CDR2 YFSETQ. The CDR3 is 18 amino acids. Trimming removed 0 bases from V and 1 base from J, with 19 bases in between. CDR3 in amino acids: CASSLGLGDAVTNTEAFF. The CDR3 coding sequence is TGCGCCAGCAGCTTGGGGCTCGGGGATGCGGTTACGAACACTGAAGCTTTCTTT.

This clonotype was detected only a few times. This CDR3 is CASSQEQFGLNEKLFF. The CDR3 DNA is TGTGCCAGCAGCCAAGAGCAGTTCGGATTGAATGAAAAACTGTTTTTT. The genes are TRBV4-2 and TRBJ1-4; D is ambiguous. The CDR3 is 16 amino acids. Trimming left V 0 bases short and J 5 bases short, with 13 bases between. The germline gives CDR1 LGHNA, CDR2 YNFKEQ.

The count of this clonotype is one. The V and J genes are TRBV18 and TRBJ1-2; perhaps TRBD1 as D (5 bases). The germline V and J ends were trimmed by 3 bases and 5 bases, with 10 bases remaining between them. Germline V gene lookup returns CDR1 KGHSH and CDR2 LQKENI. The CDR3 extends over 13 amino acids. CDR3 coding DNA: TGTGCCAGCTCACCGCCGGGGGAATATGGCTACACCTTC. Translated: CASSPPGEYGYTF.